This T cell receptor beta chain derives from a study of CD8 T cells in Susac syndrome. Reverse transcription of roughly 0.5 to 1 ug RNA used random hexamers. TCRdb called the immunoSEQ multiplex PCR reads again in MiXCR, with one record for every CDR3 protein. The sample lists around 69,000 distinct CDR3 sequences, approximately 96% occurring once. The ends lost 5 bases at V and 6 bases at J; junction bases unmatched: 10. The CDR3 totals 15 residues. The V gene's germline CDR1 is SGHTA and CDR2 FQGNSA. The sequencing input was CD4+ T cells from PBMCs. The TCR comes from a human donor with multiple sclerosis. The chain uses TRBV7-2 and TRBJ1-1; 9 bases agree with TRBD1. Here the CDR3 reads CASSELHRGRPEAFF. The CDR3 DNA reads as TGTGCCAGCAGCGAACTTCACAGGGGGCGTCCTGAAGCTTTCTTT.